This TCR beta chain derives from a study of T cell responses to AZD1222 COVID-19 vaccine. Study-wide results and caveats: In the spike-specific TCR repertoire, nearly half reportedly target unmutated variant regions.

V was shortened by 1 base and J by 0 bases, with 8 bases between the two germline ends. The CDR3 covers 15 residues. Germline V gene lookup returns CDR1 LGHNA and CDR2 YNFKEQ. Of note for this clone: As yet, its antigen is unknown.

Data came from immunoSEQ multiplex PCR; TCRdb stores just in-frame clones and leaves some out. The data hold just under 150,000 clones, with 88% observed a single time. The material was peripheral blood, obtained 28 days after the second dose of the MenACWY control vaccine. The rearrangement uses TRBV4-2 and TRBJ2-3, with D unresolved. The sequence came from an adult who received the MenACWY meningococcal vaccine as a control. In DNA, the CDR3 is TGTGCCAGCAGCCAAGTATTGAGTAGCACAGATACGCAGTATTTT. Its protein product is CASSQVLSSTDTQYF.